This is a list of T cell receptor beta chains from one sample in a study of blood T cells in healthy people across ages. TCRdb used MiXCR to reprocess the 5' RACE reads, holding one entry per CDR3 protein. Found here are 800,000 or so distinct CDR3 sequences, about half of them singletons; the top ten hold around a sixth. Sequenced input: blood. Receptors originate from a man at least 80 years old in good health. The CDR3 runs from the conserved cysteine through the conserved F or W. The D gene is left open where the match is weak. Some rows have no size entry. The others give once, few or many, or a class for an expanded clone.

size | J | V | D | CDR3 | DNA
NA | TRBJ2-3 | TRBV5-1 | NA | CASSLWEADSDTQYF | TGCGCCAGCAGCTTGTGGGAAGCGGACTCAGATACGCAGTATTTT
NA | TRBJ1-6 | TRBV27 | NA | CASSSNGRSSYNSPLHF | TGTGCCAGCAGTTCCAACGGAAGAAGCTCCTATAATTCACCCCTCCACTTT
few | TRBJ2-7 | TRBV29-1 | TRBD1 | CSVLVVGTGGSYEQYF | TGCAGCGTCCTCGTGGTAGGGACAGGGGGGTCCTACGAGCAGTACTTC
NA | TRBJ2-5 | TRBV20-1 | NA | CSARESVGAETQYF | TGCAGTGCTAGAGAATCGGTAGGGGCAGAGACCCAGTACTTC
few | TRBJ2-3 | TRBV4-2 | NA | CASSQRSSSTDTQYF | TGTGCCAGCAGCCAACGCTCATCTAGCACAGATACGCAGTATTTT
few | TRBJ2-5 | TRBV20-1 | NA | CSAQGAGTGEQYF | TGCAGTGCCCAAGGGGCAGGGACCGGTGAGCAGTACTTC
NA | TRBJ2-1 | TRBV5-5 | TRBD1 | CASSAGQGDYNEQFF | TGTGCCAGCAGCGCGGGACAGGGAGATTACAATGAGCAGTTCTTC
few | TRBJ2-1 | TRBV19 | TRBD1 | CASRPRTGGYNEQFF | TGTGCCAGTAGACCTAGGACAGGGGGCTACAATGAGCAGTTCTTC
few | TRBJ2-3 | TRBV11-3 | NA | CASSPDAEGLTQYF | TGTGCCAGCAGCCCAGATGCCGAGGGACTGACGCAGTATTTT
NA | TRBJ2-1 | TRBV12-3/TRBV12-4 | TRBD2 | CASSVASGRNEQFF | TGTGCCAGCAGCGTGGCTAGCGGGAGGAATGAGCAGTTCTTC
NA | TRBJ2-3 | TRBV20-1 | TRBD2 | CSAASGGSTDTQYF | TGCAGTGCCGCTAGCGGGGGGAGCACAGATACGCAGTATTTT
NA | TRBJ2-5 | TRBV29-1 | TRBD2 | CSVEVRSGRWSDSPHFQETQYF | TGCAGCGTTGAAGTGAGAAGCGGGAGATGGTCGGACAGCCCACACTTCCAAGAGACCCAGTACTTC
NA | TRBJ1-4 | TRBV28 | TRBD1 | CASMPPGQGVGEKLFF | TGTGCCAGTATGCCCCCGGGACAGGGGGTTGGAGAAAAACTGTTTTTT
NA | TRBJ2-1 | TRBV5-1 | TRBD2 | CASSLGVGTSIHEQFF | TGCGCCAGCAGCTTGGGGGTTGGGACTAGCATCCATGAGCAGTTCTTC
many | TRBJ2-3 | TRBV5-1 | NA | CASANPGDTQYF | TGCGCCAGCGCCAATCCAGGAGATACGCAGTATTTT
NA | TRBJ2-7 | TRBV20-1 | TRBD2 | CSARDPLSSGSYEQYF | TGCAGTGCTAGAGATCCCCTGAGCAGCGGGAGCTACGAGCAGTACTTC
NA | TRBJ2-5 | TRBV20-1 | TRBD1 | CSARGEQGMGQYF | TGCAGTGCTAGAGGAGAACAGGGGATGGGGCAGTACTTC